The clone carrying this T cell receptor beta chain was counted a single time. Original handling: Reference gene primer amplification gave nucleated cell count estimates. Profiling relied on immunoSEQ multiplex PCR, and the TCRdb table lists in-frame clones only, not all of them. The DNA was the basis for D and trimming; V, J and clone size are from that table. Found here are around 480,000 clones, 88% of them singletons; the top ten hold roughly an eighth. The sample is drawn from a study of blood T cell repertoires in COVID-19. About the study: PBMCs, B-cell-depleted T cells, or T cells were the source of the cDNA or gDNA that made up the material.

Seattle enrolled patients during active infection and tracked them longitudinally. The V gene end was trimmed by 7 bases and the J gene end by 2 bases; junction bases not matched to a gene: 9. This CDR3 is built from 15 residues. The germline gives CDR1 SQVTM, CDR2 ANQGSEA. The sequencing input was peripheral blood. The chain couples TRBV29-1 to TRBJ2-2; 8 nucleotides match TRBD1. This clonotype originated in a woman aged 45 to 65 with COVID-19, enrolled during active disease. The CDR3 reads CSAGGTGANTGELFF. Here the CDR3 DNA reads TGCAGCGCTGGCGGGACAGGAGCCAACACCGGGGAGCTGTTTTTT.